The TCR beta chain described here comes from a study of blood T cell repertoires in COVID-19. Across the whole study: In each case, the material was cDNA or gDNA derived from T cells, B-cell-depleted T cells, or PBMCs.

In the authors' methods: Reference gene primers were amplified, and this amplification served to estimate nucleated cell counts. Here immunoSEQ multiplex PCR was the method, and the copy in TCRdb shows in-frame clones only, minus some. V, J and clone size were drawn from that table, and D and trimming were deduced from the DNA. The top ten clones hold over 9.5% of a sample with about 78,000 clones, around four fifths of them seen once. Trimming removed 5 bases from V and 3 bases from J; junction bases left unmatched: 9. The germline gives CDR1 SGHNT, CDR2 YYREEE (reference sequence). This CDR3 has 15 residues.

This receptor was identified in a human donor in a cohort sampled during active COVID-19. The sequencing input was peripheral blood. The genes are TRBV5-4 and TRBJ2-7; 9 nucleotides match TRBD1. CDR3 coding DNA: TGTGCCAGCAGAAAGGGACAGGGCTTCGGCTACGAGCAGTACTTC. It translates to CASRKGQGFGYEQYF.